The T cell receptor beta chain under discussion was sequenced for a study of beta chain features in type 1 diabetes. Study results and caveats: Shortening of TCRB CDR3s, moderate but significant, appeared in all four CD4+ subsets of Type 1 diabetes patients. Type 1 diabetes patients had fewer VDJ junction insertions and more deletions. It was among patients, rather than healthy donors, that naive, central memory and Treg TCRB repertoires appeared more similar.

TCRB transcripts that were expressed got sequenced, as all of the isolated RNA had been reverse transcribed. Clones were sequenced by immunoSEQ multiplex PCR, and TCRdb holds only the in-frame ones, with some missing. The sample lists about 150,000 clones; more than 9.5% were seen once. The germline CDR1 and CDR2 sequences are SGHAT and FQNNGV. The CDR3 consists of 14 residues. The J segment lost 6 bases and the V segment lost 5 bases, leaving 7 bases of the junction unmatched. This clone appeared a few times. Its antigen is not known. One heparinised blood draw, averaging about 0.11 L, came from each donor.

This TCR came from a man aged 18 to 29 in good health. The chain has TRBV11-2 and TRBJ2-1; 7 nucleotides match TRBD2. The sample was central memory CD4+ T cells from blood. Here the CDR3 DNA reads TGTGCCAGCAGCACCCGGCGGGGGATCAATGAGCAGTTCTTC. Its translation: CASSTRRGINEQFF.